The clone carrying this T cell receptor beta chain has more than one count but fewer than ten. Using unique molecular identifiers, the investigators prepared the TCRbeta library. TCRdb passed the PCR reads through MiXCR, listing each CDR3 protein once. The sample consists of 360,000 or so distinct CDR3 sequences, just over 20% of them appearing once. These data come from a study of T-cell reconstitution after alpha-beta-depleted transplantation in children. Germline V gives CDR1 MNHNY, CDR2 SVGAGI (reference sequence). Trimming pared 7 bases from V and 8 bases from J, leaving 16 bases between. The CDR3 is 13 amino acids.

The sample consisted of PBMCs from the stem cell graft donor, taken from the stem cell graft. The sequence was collected from a human donor who donated a stem cell graft to a child with acute myeloid leukemia. This chain joins TRBV6-6 and TRBJ2-3; D perhaps matches TRBD1 (5 bases). This chain's CDR3 is CASTRAGYGTQYF. CDR3 DNA: TGTGCCAGCACTCGAGCAGGGTACGGTACGCAGTATTTT.